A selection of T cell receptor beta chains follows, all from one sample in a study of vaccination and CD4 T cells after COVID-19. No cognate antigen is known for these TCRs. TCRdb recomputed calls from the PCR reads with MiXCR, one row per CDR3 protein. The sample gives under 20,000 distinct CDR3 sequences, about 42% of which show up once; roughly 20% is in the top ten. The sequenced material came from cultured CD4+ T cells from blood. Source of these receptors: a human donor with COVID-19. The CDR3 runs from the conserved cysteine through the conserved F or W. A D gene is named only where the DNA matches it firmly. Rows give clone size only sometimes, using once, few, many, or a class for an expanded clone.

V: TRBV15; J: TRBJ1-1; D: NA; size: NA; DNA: TGTGCCACCAGCGGCAGGGCGAGTACTGAAGCTTTCTTT; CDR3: CATSGRASTEAFF
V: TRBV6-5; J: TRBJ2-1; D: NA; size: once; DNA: TGTGCCAGCAGTTACTCAGGCCTAAGCTCCTACAATGAGCAGTTCTTC; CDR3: CASSYSGLSSYNEQFF
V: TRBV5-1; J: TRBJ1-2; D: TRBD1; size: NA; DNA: TGCGCCAGCTCCTCCACCGGGACAGACTATGGCTACACCTTC; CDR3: CASSSTGTDYGYTF
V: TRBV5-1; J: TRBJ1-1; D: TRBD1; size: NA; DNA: TGCGCCAGCAGCTTGGAAGGGTCACAGGGGTGGACTGAAGCTTTCTTT; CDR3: CASSLEGSQGWTEAFF
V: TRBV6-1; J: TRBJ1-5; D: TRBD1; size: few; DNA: TGTGCCAGCAGTGGAAAAGGACAGGGGGCTTTACAGCCCCAGCATTTT; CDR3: CASSGKGQGALQPQHF
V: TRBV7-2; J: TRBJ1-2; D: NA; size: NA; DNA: TGTGCCAGCAGCTTAGAGGCCACAGGCCGGTATGGCTACACCTTC; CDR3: CASSLEATGRYGYTF
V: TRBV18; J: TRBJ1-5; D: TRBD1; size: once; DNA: TGTGCCAGCTCACCGGGACAGGGTAGTGATCAGCCCCAGCATTTT; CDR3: CASSPGQGSDQPQHF
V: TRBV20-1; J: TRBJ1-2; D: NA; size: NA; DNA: TGCAGTGCTATTCCCGGGATGGGCTATGGCTACACCTTC; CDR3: CSAIPGMGYGYTF
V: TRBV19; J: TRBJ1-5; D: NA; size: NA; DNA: TGTGCCAGTACCGTACGGGGGACCGTCCAGCCCCAGCATTTT; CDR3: CASTVRGTVQPQHF
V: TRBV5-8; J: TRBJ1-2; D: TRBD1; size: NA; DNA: TGTGCCAGCAGCCCACAGGGGAGGCAGGGCTATGGCTACACCTTC; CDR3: CASSPQGRQGYGYTF
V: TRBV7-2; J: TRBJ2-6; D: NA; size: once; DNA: TGTGCCAGCAGCTTTCCGGGGGGGGCCAACGTCCTGACTTTC; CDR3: CASSFPGGANVLTF
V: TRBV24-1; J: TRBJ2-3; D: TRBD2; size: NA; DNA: TGTGCCACCAGTGGAACTAGCGTTGCAGATACGCAGTATTTT; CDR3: CATSGTSVADTQYF
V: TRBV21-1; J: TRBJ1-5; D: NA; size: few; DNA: TGTGCCAGCAGTCTCCTGCGGCTCAGGGTAATATCGATGGGCAATCAGCCCCAGCATTTT; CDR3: CASSLLRLRVISMGNQPQHF
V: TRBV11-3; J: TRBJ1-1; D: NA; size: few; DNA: TGTGCCAGCAGCTTAGGTGAGGGCCGCACTGAAGCTTTCTTT; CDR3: CASSLGEGRTEAFF
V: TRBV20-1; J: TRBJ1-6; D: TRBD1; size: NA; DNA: TGCAGTGCTAGTCACCAGGGTCCGGGACAGGAAGGTTTACCCCTCCACTTT; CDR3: CSASHQGPGQEGLPLHF
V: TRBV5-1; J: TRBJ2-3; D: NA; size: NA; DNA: TGCGCCAGCAGGGGGACGGGGTTTGGGACAGATACGCAGTATTTT; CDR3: CASRGTGFGTDTQYF
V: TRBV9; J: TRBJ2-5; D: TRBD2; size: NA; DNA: TGTACCAGCAGCCCCCGAGGAATAGCGGGAGAGACCCAGTACTTC; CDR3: CTSSPRGIAGETQYF
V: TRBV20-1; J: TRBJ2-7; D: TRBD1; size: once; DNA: TGCAGTGCCGAACAGGGGAGAGGAGATTACGAGCAGTACTTC; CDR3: CSAEQGRGDYEQYF
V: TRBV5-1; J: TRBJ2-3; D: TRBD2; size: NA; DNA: TGCGCCAGTACACTAGCGGGGGGAGATACGCAGTATTTT; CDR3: CASTLAGGDTQYF
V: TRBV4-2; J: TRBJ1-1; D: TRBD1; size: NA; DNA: TGTGCCAGCAGCCAACCGGACAGGGTAGGGACTGAAGCTTTCTTT; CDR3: CASSQPDRVGTEAFF
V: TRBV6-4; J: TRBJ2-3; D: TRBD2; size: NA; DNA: TGTGCCAGCGGCGAAGAGGCGGGGGGAAACAAATATACGCAGTATTTT; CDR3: CASGEEAGGNKYTQYF
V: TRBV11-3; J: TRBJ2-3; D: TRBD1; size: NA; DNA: TGTGCCAGCAGCCGACAGGGTGAAGGCACAGATACGCAGTATTTT; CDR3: CASSRQGEGTDTQYF
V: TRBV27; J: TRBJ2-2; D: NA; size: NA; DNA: TGTGCCAGCAAGGCAGGGCGAGTTTACACCGGGGAGCTGTTTTTT; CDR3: CASKAGRVYTGELFF
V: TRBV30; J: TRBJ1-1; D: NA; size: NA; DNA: TGTGCCTGGAGGGCGGATACTGAAGCTTTCTTT; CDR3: CAWRADTEAFF
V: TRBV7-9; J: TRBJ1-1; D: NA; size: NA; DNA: TGTGCCAGCAGGGAACGGGAGAACACTGAAGCTTTCTTT; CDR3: CASRERENTEAFF
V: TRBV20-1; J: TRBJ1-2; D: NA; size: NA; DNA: TGCAGTGCTACTCCCCCGAGGGGCGGAGGGCGCTACACCTTC; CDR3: CSATPPRGGGRYTF
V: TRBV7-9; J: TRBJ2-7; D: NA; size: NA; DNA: TGTGCCAGCGTACCAACGGACGGCCCCTACGAGCAGTACTTC; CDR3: CASVPTDGPYEQYF
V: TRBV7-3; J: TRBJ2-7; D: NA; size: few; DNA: TGTGCCAGCAGCTTAAGTGGCACCTACGAGCAGTACTTC; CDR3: CASSLSGTYEQYF
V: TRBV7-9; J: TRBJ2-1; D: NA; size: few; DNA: TGTGCCAGCAGCTTAATGGGGATCTCCTACAATGAGCAGTTCTTC; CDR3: CASSLMGISYNEQFF
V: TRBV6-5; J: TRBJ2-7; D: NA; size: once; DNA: TGTGCCAGCAGTTATCGGGGTGGTTCCTACGAGCAGTACTTC; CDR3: CASSYRGGSYEQYF
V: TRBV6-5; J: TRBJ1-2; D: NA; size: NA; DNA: TGTGCCAGCAGTTACTCGAGGGTAGGGAACTATGGCTACACCTTC; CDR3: CASSYSRVGNYGYTF
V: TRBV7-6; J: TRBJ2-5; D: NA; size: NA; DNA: TGTGCCAGCAGCCACCAAGAGACCCAGTACTTC; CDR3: CASSHQETQYF
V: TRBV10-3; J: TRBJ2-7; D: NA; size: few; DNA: TGTGCCTCGGGACCGAGCTCCTACGAGCAGTACTTC; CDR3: CASGPSSYEQYF
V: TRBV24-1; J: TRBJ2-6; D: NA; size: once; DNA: TGTGCCACCAGTGCGGACGGCTCTGGGGCCAACGTCCTGACTTTC; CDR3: CATSADGSGANVLTF
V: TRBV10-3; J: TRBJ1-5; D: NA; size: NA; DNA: TGTGCCATCAGTGGAACCGAGCAATCTCAGCCCCAGCATTTT; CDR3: CAISGTEQSQPQHF
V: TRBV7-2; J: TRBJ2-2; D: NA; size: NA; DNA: TGTGCCAGCAGCTTATCGAGTCCGAGGGACACCGGGGAGCTGTTTTTT; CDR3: CASSLSSPRDTGELFF
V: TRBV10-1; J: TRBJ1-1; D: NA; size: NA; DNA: TGCGCCAGCAGGCAGGGACAGAACACTGAAGCTTTCTTT; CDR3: CASRQGQNTEAFF
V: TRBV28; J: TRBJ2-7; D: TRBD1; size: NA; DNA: TGTGCCAGCCGGGGACAGGGGGACTCCTACGAGCAGTACTTC; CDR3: CASRGQGDSYEQYF
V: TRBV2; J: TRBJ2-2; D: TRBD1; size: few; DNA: TGTGCCAGCAGTGGGAGACAGGGGAACACCGGGGAGCTGTTTTTT; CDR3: CASSGRQGNTGELFF
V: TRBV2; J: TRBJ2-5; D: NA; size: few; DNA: TGTGCCAGCAGTGAATGGTCGGAACAAGAGACCCAGTACTTC; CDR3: CASSEWSEQETQYF
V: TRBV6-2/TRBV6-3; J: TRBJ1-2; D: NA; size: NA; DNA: TGTGCCAGCAGTTACCCCTCCAGCATAAACTATGGCTACACCTTC; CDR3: CASSYPSSINYGYTF
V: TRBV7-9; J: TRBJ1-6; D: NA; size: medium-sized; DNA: TGTGCCAGCAGCCAGGCGGGGATGTATAATTCACCCCTCCACTTT; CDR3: CASSQAGMYNSPLHF
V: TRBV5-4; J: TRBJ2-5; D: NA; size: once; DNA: TGTGCCAGCAGCCCGGGAGTACAGAAGACCCAGTACTTC; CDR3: CASSPGVQKTQYF
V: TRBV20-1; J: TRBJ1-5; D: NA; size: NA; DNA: TGCAGTGCTGGGGGTGAGGGGGGCAATCAGCCCCAGCATTTT; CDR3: CSAGGEGGNQPQHF
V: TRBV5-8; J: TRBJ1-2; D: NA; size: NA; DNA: TGTGCCAGCAGCTTGTCCCAAATCTCCGGGAGCTATGGCTACACCTTC; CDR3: CASSLSQISGSYGYTF
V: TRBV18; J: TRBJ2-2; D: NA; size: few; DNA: TGTGCCAGCTCACCATTACCGAACGCGAACACCGGGGAGCTGTTTTTT; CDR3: CASSPLPNANTGELFF
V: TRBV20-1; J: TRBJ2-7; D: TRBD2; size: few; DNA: TGCAGTGCGGGGGGGACTAGCGGGCCCAGCTCCTACGAGCAGTACTTC; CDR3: CSAGGTSGPSSYEQYF
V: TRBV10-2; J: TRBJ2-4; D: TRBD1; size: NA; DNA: TGCGCCAGCATCGGACAGGGGCGGATAACTCAGTACTTC; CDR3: CASIGQGRITQYF
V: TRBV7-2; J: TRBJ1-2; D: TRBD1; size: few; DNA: TGTGCCAGCAGTCCAGCGCATAGGGGGCCAAATGGCTACACCTTC; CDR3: CASSPAHRGPNGYTF
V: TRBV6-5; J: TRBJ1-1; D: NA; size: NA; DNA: TGTGCCAGCAGTTACTCGACAGGACGGACTGAAGCTTTCTTT; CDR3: CASSYSTGRTEAFF
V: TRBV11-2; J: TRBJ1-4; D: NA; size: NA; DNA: TGTGCCAGCAGCTTCCGGTCGGGTAATGAAAAACTGTTTTTT; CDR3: CASSFRSGNEKLFF
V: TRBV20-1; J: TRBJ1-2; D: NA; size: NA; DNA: TGCAGTGCCAGTGACGGCGGCTATGGCTACACCTTC; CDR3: CSASDGGYGYTF
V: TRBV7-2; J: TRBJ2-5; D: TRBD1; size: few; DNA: TGTGCCAGCAGCAATCCCGGCCGACAGGGTTCGGTGACCCAGTACTTC; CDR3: CASSNPGRQGSVTQYF
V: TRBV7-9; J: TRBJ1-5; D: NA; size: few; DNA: TGTGCCAGCGGGCAGGACAATCAGCCCCAGCATTTT; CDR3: CASGQDNQPQHF